This entry concerns a single TCR beta chain. In the original analysis: Reference gene primer amplification yielded estimated nucleated cell counts. Data came from immunoSEQ multiplex PCR; TCRdb stores just in-frame clones and leaves some out. That table gives V, J and clone size, and the DNA gave D and trimming. This repertoire shows about 64,000 clones, 80% to 90% found once; its top ten account for roughly 40%. This specimen comes from a study of blood T cell repertoires in COVID-19. Study background: Acute and convalescent COVID-19 specimens originated in the United States, Italy and Spain. From T cells, B-cell-depleted T cells, or PBMCs came the material, which was cDNA or gDNA.

The Seattle site enrolled patients during active infection and followed them longitudinally. Trimming cost V 6 bases and J 1 base, with 6 bases left between them. Germline assignment: CDR1 ENHRY and CDR2 SYGVKD. The CDR3 is 13 amino acids. This TCR derives from a woman aged 60 to 75 with COVID-19, enrolled during active disease. The chain links TRBV10-3 to TRBJ2-2; no firm D call. Material: peripheral blood. CDR3 coding DNA: TGTGCCATCAGGACTGTGAACACCGGGGAGCTGTTTTTT. Its translation is CAIRTVNTGELFF.